This TCR beta chain came from a study of cytomegalovirus exposure and HLA in healthy donors. Whole-study context: An early release of data contained 70 million to 95 million unique TCRs, which came from HLA-typed donors.

Germline V gene data show CDR1 as LNHDA and CDR2 as SQIVND (reference sequence). V lost 5 bases to trimming and J lost 2 bases, with 14 bases between them. The CDR3 loop spans 15 amino acids. Worth noting for this clone: The antigen remains undetermined.

It was with 60 Vbeta and 13 Jbeta primers that the PCR ran. Authors' analysis steps: In a later analysis, some 80 million unique TCR beta chains included roughly 11 million shared by two or more donors. TCRdb's table, derived via immunoSEQ multiplex PCR, lists solely in-frame clones and lacks some. The D gene and trimming were derived from the DNA, and the V and J assignments and clone size from that table. The sample lists about 150,000 clones; over 75% were seen once. Study-wide findings and caveats: CMV serostatus was the sole immune exposure information available. Reports indicate that TCR beta sequences accurately predicted the HLA-A and HLA-B alleles of most subjects.

The clonotype comes from a man aged 40-49 years in good health and CMV-seronegative. The chain carries TRBV19 and TRBJ2-3, with D unresolved. Sequenced material: PBMCs. The CDR3 region is CASSDSEWLTDTQYF. DNA for the CDR3: TGTGCCAGTAGTGACTCGGAATGGCTCACAGATACGCAGTATTTT.